These T cell receptor beta chains were read from a single sample in a study of TIL therapy for anti-PD-1-resistant metastatic lung cancer. Libraries were prepared by immunoSEQ multiplex PCR; TCRdb keeps only in-frame clonotypes and omits some of them. The data show approximately 95,000 clones, with around three fifths seen just once and 9.5% to 13% held by the top ten. The input for sequencing was tumor tissue, taken at baseline. These receptor sequences come from a person aged 25 to 79 with non-small cell lung cancer. Each CDR3 is given with its conserved first and last residue. A D gene is named only where the DNA matches it firmly. Only some rows state a clone size, as once, few, many or a class for expanded clones.

TRBJ1-2 TRBV4-1 . . CASSQALRGGYTF TGCGCCAGCAGCCAAGCCCTCAGGGGTGGCTACACCTTC
TRBJ2-7 TRBV5-1 . . CASSLAMAGRSYEQYF TGCGCCAGCAGCTTGGCCATGGCAGGAAGGAGCTACGAGCAGTACTTC
TRBJ2-2 TRBV19 . . CASTPGPSTGELFF TGTGCCAGTACCCCAGGGCCGTCCACCGGGGAGCTGTTTTTT
TRBJ1-5 TRBV7-2 TRBD1 . CASSLRTGEGQPQHF TGTGCCAGCAGCTTGAGGACAGGGGAGGGTCAGCCCCAGCATTTT
TRBJ2-3 TRBV15 . once CATSRARTDTQYF TGTGCCACCAGCAGAGCCCGCACAGATACGCAGTATTTT
TRBJ2-7 TRBV28 TRBD1 . CASSTTGTGLHEQYF TGTGCCAGCAGTACTACCGGGACAGGGCTCCACGAGCAGTACTTC
TRBJ2-4 TRBV28 . . CASNKGGDQSTIQYF TGTGCCAGCAACAAAGGCGGTGACCAAAGTACCATTCAGTACTTC
TRBJ1-6 TRBV7-6 . . CASSLGQLGGESPLHF TGTGCCAGCAGCTTAGGACAGTTGGGAGGCGAGTCACCCCTCCACTTT
TRBJ2-5 TRBV28 . . CASTIGTLLETQYF TGTGCCAGCACCATAGGGACATTACTAGAGACCCAGTACTTC
TRBJ1-1 TRBV5-5 TRBD1 . CATSASPGGWTEAFF TGTGCCACCTCAGCTTCTCCAGGGGGCTGGACTGAAGCTTTCTTT
TRBJ1-1 TRBV4-1 . . CASSQRDGRNTEAFF TGCGCCAGCAGCCAGAGGGACGGAAGGAACACTGAAGCTTTCTTT
TRBJ2-5 TRBV6-2/TRBV6-3 . . CASSYSSRQETQYF TGTGCCAGCAGTTACTCGAGCCGACAAGAGACCCAGTACTTC
TRBJ2-3 TRBV3-1/TRBV3-2 . few CASSQDSEGAKRGTQYF TGTGCCAGCAGCCAAGACTCTGAAGGGGCCAAGAGGGGGACGCAGTATTTT
TRBJ2-1 TRBV4-1 TRBD1 . CASSLGTGGAEQFF TGCGCCAGCAGCCTCGGGACAGGGGGCGCTGAGCAGTTCTTC
TRBJ1-3 TRBV19 . . CASSTRDTIYF TGTGCCAGTAGTACCAGGGACACCATATATTTT
TRBJ2-3 TRBV7-9 TRBD1 . CASSLGQGDTQYF TGTGCCAGCAGCTTGGGACAGGGGGATACGCAGTATTTT
TRBJ2-7 TRBV6-6 TRBD2 few CASKAGGTHEQYF TGTGCCAGCAAAGCGGGGGGGACGCACGAGCAGTACTTC
TRBJ2-1 TRBV5-4 TRBD2 few CASSLDGGGRNEQFF TGTGCCAGCAGCTTGGATGGGGGAGGGCGCAATGAGCAGTTCTTC
TRBJ1-5 TRBV9 . many CASSVEGGGQPQHF TGTGCCAGCAGCGTAGAAGGGGGAGGTCAGCCCCAGCATTTT
TRBJ1-2 TRBV5-1 . . CASSPWAANYGYTF TGCGCCAGCAGCCCCTGGGCCGCTAACTATGGCTACACCTTC
TRBJ1-4 TRBV7-2 TRBD1 . CASSLLGQISGEKLFF TGTGCCAGCAGCTTATTGGGACAGATTAGTGGGGAAAAACTGTTTTTT
TRBJ2-1 TRBV18 TRBD2 . CASSPQRESYNEQFF TGTGCCAGCTCACCCCAGCGGGAGTCCTACAATGAGCAGTTCTTC
TRBJ1-6 TRBV19 . few CASKYLGNNSPLHF TGTGCCAGTAAATACCTGGGGAATAATTCACCCCTCCACTTT
TRBJ1-2 TRBV4-3 . . CASSQDVDSRSYGYTF TGCGCCAGCAGCCAAGACGTGGACAGCCGGTCCTATGGCTACACCTTC